Included here is one T cell receptor (beta chain) sequence, with context. Its cognate antigen is unknown. The table came from immunoSEQ multiplex PCR; TCRdb's copy has only in-frame clones and leaves some out. This sample yields roughly 220,000 clones, of which 60% to 80% are seen a single time; about 6% belongs to the top ten. These data belong to a study of cytotoxic CD8 clonotypes in ibrutinib-treated CLL. Overall study findings and caveats: Different sampling times were used for sustained-remission and progressing patients.

This CDR3 has 15 residues. The V and J ends lost 3 bases and 11 bases, in that order; junction bases with no gene match: 14. The germline V gene has CDR1 MNHEY and CDR2 SMNVEV (reference sequence). The V and J genes are TRBV27 and TRBJ1-1; TRBD1 aligns across 8 bases. The material was PBMCs, obtained after 12 months of ibrutinib treatment. This sequence originates from a human donor with chronic lymphocytic leukemia. The CDR3 DNA follows: TGTGCCAGCAGTTTTGCTGGCCAGGGGGCGGTAGGGGCTTTCTTT. Protein: CASSFAGQGAVGAFF.